Below, 9 T cell receptor beta chains from the same sample are listed, as sequenced in a study of graft-versus-host responses after intestinal transplantation. Antigens of these TCRs are unknown. Generated by immunoSEQ multiplex PCR, the TCRdb table keeps only in-frame clones and is missing some. This sample has roughly 97,000 clones; less than 90% occur once, and the top ten carry about 0.9%. The sequencing here drew on unstimulated CD4+ T cells sorted from spleen or lymph node cells, taken before intestinal transplant. All receptors come from a human donor who received an intestinal transplant.

The rearrangement links TRBV11-2 to TRBJ1-2, with D hard to call. Germline V lookup: CDR1 SGHAT, CDR2 FQNNGV. Trimming cost V 6 bases and J 1 base, with 3 bases left between them. This CDR3 region has 11 residues. The CDR3 reads CASSLNYGYTF. CDR3 DNA sequence: TGTGCCAGCAGTCTTAACTATGGCTACACCTTC.

The chain carries TRBV6-1 and TRBJ2-7, with 8 bases identical to TRBD1. Germline V CDR1 and CDR2: MNHNS, SASEGT. Germline trimming cut 6 bases from V and 3 bases from J; bases unmatched to any gene: 7. This CDR3 is built from 14 residues. The CDR3 DNA reads TGTGCCAGCAGAAGGACAGGGCTCATCTACGAGCAGTACTTC. It encodes CASRRTGLIYEQYF.

The rearrangement links TRBV18 to TRBJ1-2; no reliable D call. CDR3 length equals 17 residues. V was pared by 0 bases and J by 7 bases, with 21 bases between. Per germline, CDR1 KGHSH and CDR2 LQKENI. CDR3: CASSPPNRQLSAGGYTF. CDR3 in DNA: TGTGCCAGCTCACCACCGAATCGACAACTATCAGCTGGTGGCTACACCTTC. The full variable domain, with the rest looked up from reference TRBV18 and TRBJ1-2, is NAGVMQNPRHLVRRRGQEARLRCSPMKGHSHVYWYRQLPEEGLKFMVYLQKENIIDESGMPKERFSAEFPKEGPSILRIQQVVRGDSAAYFCASSPPNRQLSAGGYTFGSGTRLTVV.

V usage is TRBV7-3 and J usage is TRBJ2-6, with D perhaps matching TRBD1 or TRBD2 (5 bases each). V shed 4 bases and J shed 0 bases, with 19 bases lying between them. Looked up from germline, CDR1 is SGHTA and CDR2 is FQGTGA. The CDR3 loop spans 19 amino acids. CDR3 coding DNA: TGTGCCAGCAGCTCCCCCCGGGACGGTTATTCCTCTGGGGCCAACGTCCTGACTTTC. Translation gives CASSSPRDGYSSGANVLTF. Together with reference TRBV7-3 and TRBJ2-6, the CDR3 gives the full variable domain: GAGVSQTPSNKVTEKGKYVELRCDPISGHTALYWYRQSLGQGPEFLIYFQGTGAADDSGLPNDRFFAVRPEGSVSTLKIQRTERGDSAVYLCASSSPRDGYSSGANVLTFGAGSRLTVL.

The gene calls are TRBV28 and TRBJ2-7; TRBD2 agrees at 9 bases. This CDR3 is 14 amino acids long. The trim removed 9 bases at V and 1 base at J, leaving 7 bases unmatched. Germline V gene lookup returns CDR1 MDHEN and CDR2 SYDVKM. CDR3: CASRASGTSYEQYF. The CDR3 DNA follows: TGTGCCAGTCGGGCTAGCGGGACATCCTACGAGCAGTACTTC.

The chain carries TRBV6-5 and TRBJ2-5; weak D call: TRBD2 (6 bases). CDR1 and CDR2 from the germline V gene are MNHEY and SVGAGI. The CDR3 extends over 14 amino acids. Trimming left V 10 bases short and J 2 bases short, with 17 bases between. The CDR3 DNA sequence: TGTGCCATTCAGGAGGGGCGAAGGCAAGAGACCCAGTACTTC. Residues: CAIQEGRRQETQYF.

The V gene is TRBV7-2, the J gene TRBJ2-1; TRBD2 aligns across 11 bases. Per germline, CDR1 SGHTA and CDR2 FQGNSA. This CDR3 region has 15 residues. J was trimmed by 9 bases and V by 5 bases; bases with no gene match: 9. The CDR3 is CASSPTLAGDLEQFF. The CDR3, as DNA: TGTGCCAGCAGCCCCACACTAGCGGGGGATCTTGAGCAGTTCTTC.

The chain is built from TRBV5-6 and TRBJ2-7; tentative D call: TRBD2 (6 bases). This CDR3 comprises 12 residues. Germline values: CDR1 SGHDT, CDR2 YYEEEE. With 1 base removed from V and 7 bases from J, the gap between germline ends came to 9 bases. The chain's CDR3 is CASSLRGREQYF. The CDR3 DNA is TGTGCCAGCAGCTTGCGGGGGAGGGAGCAGTACTTC.

This clone was counted once. The chain couples TRBV2 to TRBJ1-5, with D possibly matching TRBD1 (5 bases). This CDR3 contains 15 residues. V lost 8 bases to trimming and J lost 2 bases, with 16 bases between them. CDR1 and CDR2 from the germline V gene are SNHLY and FYNNEI. The CDR3 sequence: CASEQGGWGNQPQHF. The CDR3 DNA follows: TGTGCCAGCGAGCAGGGCGGTTGGGGCAATCAGCCCCAGCATTTT.